This T cell receptor (beta chain) was sequenced during a study of tissue T cells after allogeneic stem cell transplantation. The overall study: Steroid-refractory graft-versus-host disease after allogeneic hematopoietic cell transplant qualified adults for prospective research-autopsy enrollment. Recipient PBMCs from before transplant existed for five GVHD patients. Study-level findings and limits: Limitations included a small, clinically heterogeneous cohort and limited sampling depth.

CDR3 length: 14 amino acids. Looked up from germline, CDR1 is SGHRS and CDR2 is YFSETQ. Trimming took 2 bases from V and 6 from J; bases not matched to a gene: 4. With respect to this clone: Its antigen is as yet unknown.

CDR3 sequences, V/J genes, frequencies and template counts came from survey-depth TCRbeta sequencing. This table comes from immunoSEQ multiplex PCR, and its TCRdb copy is limited to in-frame clones, with some not included. The sample has some 5,000 clones, over 60% seen once. This clonotype was sampled from a man aged 40 to 75 who later had graft-versus-host disease after an allogeneic stem cell transplant. Sequenced material: blood, taken before transplantation. V and J are TRBV5-1 and TRBJ2-3, with 9 bases lining up with TRBD1. CDR3 residues: CASSLTGGADTQYF. The DNA for the CDR3 is TGCGCCAGCAGCTTAACAGGGGGCGCGGATACGCAGTATTTT.